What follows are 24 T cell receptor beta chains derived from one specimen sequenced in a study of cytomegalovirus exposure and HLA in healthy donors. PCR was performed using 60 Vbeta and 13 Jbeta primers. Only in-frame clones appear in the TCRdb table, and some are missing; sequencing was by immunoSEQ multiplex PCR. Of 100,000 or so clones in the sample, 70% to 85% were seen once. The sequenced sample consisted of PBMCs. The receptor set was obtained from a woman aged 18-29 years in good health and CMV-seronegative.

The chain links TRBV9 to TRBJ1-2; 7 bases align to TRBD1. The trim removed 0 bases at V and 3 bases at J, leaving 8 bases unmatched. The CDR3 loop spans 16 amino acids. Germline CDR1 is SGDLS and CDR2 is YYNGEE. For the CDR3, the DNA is TGTGCCAGCAGCGTAGGGACAGGCCCTATAGACTATGGCTACACCTTC. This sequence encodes CASSVGTGPIDYGYTF.

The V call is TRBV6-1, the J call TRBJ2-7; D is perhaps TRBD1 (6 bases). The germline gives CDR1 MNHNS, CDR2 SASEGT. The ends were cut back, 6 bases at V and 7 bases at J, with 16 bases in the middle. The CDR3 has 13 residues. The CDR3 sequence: CASSSERGYEQYF. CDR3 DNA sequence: TGTGCCAGCAGCTCAGAGAGGGGGTATGAGCAGTACTTC.

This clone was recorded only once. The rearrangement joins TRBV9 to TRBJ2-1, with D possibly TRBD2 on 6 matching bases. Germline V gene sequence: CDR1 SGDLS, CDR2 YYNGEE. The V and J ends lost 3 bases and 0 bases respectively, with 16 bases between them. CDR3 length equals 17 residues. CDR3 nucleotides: TGTGCCAGCAGCGCCCGGGACTTTACGAGCTCCTACAATGAGCAGTTCTTC. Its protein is CASSARDFTSSYNEQFF.

CDR3: CASSFDRNNEQFF. DNA for the CDR3: TGCGCCAGCAGCTTCGACAGAAACAATGAGCAGTTCTTC. The rearrangement joins TRBV5-1 to TRBJ2-1; D might be TRBD1 (5 bases). Trimming took off 2 bases at V and 5 bases at J, with 8 bases between the two ends. CDR1 and CDR2 from the germline V gene are SGHRS and YFSETQ. CDR3 length: 13 amino acids.

The CDR3 loop reads CASSLDRGHEKLFF. CDR3 bases: TGTGCCAGCAGCCTCGACAGGGGGCATGAAAAACTGTTTTTT. The chain carries TRBV7-3 and TRBJ1-4; 10 bases map to TRBD1. J gave up 6 bases and V 5 bases, and 3 bases lay outside the gene matches. Per germline, CDR1 SGHTA and CDR2 FQGTGA. CDR3 length: 14 amino acids.

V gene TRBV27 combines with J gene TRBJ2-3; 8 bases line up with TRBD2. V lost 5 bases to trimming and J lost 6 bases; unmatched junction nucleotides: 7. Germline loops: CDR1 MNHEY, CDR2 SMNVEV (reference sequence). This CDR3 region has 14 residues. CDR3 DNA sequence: TGTGCCAGCAGTCGCAGCGGGAGATATGATACGCAGTATTTT. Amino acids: CASSRSGRYDTQYF.

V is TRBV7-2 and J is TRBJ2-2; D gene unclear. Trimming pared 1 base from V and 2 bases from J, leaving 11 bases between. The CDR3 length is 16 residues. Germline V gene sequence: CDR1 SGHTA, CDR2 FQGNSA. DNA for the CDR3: TGTGCCAGCAGCTTAGAAGCAGCGCACAACACCGGGGAGCTGTTTTTT. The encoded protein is CASSLEAAHNTGELFF.

CDR3 bases: TGTGCCTGGAGTGTTCAGGGGGCTGGGGAGACCCAGTACTTC. It is translated as CAWSVQGAGETQYF. The V gene is TRBV30, the J gene TRBJ2-5; 8 bases map to TRBD1. The germline V gene encodes CDR1 GTSNPN and CDR2 SVGIG (reference sequence). The CDR3 sequence is 14 residues long. V lost 0 bases and J lost 5; bases outside the gene matches: 5.

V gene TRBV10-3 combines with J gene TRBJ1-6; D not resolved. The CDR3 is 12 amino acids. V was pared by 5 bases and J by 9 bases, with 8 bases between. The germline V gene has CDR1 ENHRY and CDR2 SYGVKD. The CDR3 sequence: CAISQTGSPLHF. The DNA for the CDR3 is TGTGCCATCAGTCAGACGGGTTCACCCCTCCACTTT.

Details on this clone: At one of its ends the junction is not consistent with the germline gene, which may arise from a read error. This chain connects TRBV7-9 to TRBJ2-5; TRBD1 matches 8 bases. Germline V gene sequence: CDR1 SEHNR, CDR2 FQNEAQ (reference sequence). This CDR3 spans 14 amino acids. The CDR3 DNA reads TGTTCCAGCAGCAGGGGGACAGGAAGCGAGACCCAGTACTTC. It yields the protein CSSSRGTGSETQYF. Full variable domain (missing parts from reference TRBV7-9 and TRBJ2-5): DTGVSQNPRHKITKRGQNVTFRCDPISEHNRLYWYRQTLGQGPEFLTYFQNEAQLEKSRLLSDRFSAERPKGSFSTLEIQRTEQGDSAMYLCSSSRGTGSETQYFGPGTRLLVL.

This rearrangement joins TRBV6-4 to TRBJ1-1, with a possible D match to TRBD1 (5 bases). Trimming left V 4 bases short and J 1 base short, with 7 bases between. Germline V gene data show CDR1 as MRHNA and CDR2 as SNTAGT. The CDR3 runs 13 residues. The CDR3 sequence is CASSGGENTEAFF. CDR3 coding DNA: TGTGCCAGCAGTGGGGGCGAGAACACTGAAGCTTTCTTT.

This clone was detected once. CDR3 sequence: CATSRDRGTSSYEQYF. DNA of the CDR3: TGTGCCACCAGCAGAGATCGGGGGACTAGCTCCTACGAGCAGTACTTC. The chain combines TRBV15 with TRBJ2-7; 8 bases match TRBD2. The trim removed 0 bases at V and 0 bases at J, leaving 4 bases unmatched. Germline values: CDR1 LNHNV, CDR2 YYDKDF (reference sequence). The CDR3 is made up of 16 amino acids.

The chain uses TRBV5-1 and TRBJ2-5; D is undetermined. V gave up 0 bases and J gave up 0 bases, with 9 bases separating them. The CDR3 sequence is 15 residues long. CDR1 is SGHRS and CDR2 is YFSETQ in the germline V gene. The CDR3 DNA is TGCGCCAGCAGCTTGGGATCGGGTCACCAAGAGACCCAGTACTTC. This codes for CASSLGSGHQETQYF.

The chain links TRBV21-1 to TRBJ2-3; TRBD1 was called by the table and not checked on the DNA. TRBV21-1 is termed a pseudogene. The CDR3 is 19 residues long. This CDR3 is CASSSRTLNDREGTYTQYF. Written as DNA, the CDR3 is TGTGCCAGCAGCTCCCGGACCCTAAACGACAGGGAAGGCACATATACGCAGTATTTT.

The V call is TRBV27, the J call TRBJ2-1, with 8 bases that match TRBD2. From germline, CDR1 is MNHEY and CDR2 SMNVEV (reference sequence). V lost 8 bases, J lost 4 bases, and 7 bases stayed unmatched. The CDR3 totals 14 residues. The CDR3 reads CASAAGVGYNEQFF. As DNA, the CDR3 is TGTGCCAGCGCAGCGGGGGTTGGGTACAATGAGCAGTTCTTC.

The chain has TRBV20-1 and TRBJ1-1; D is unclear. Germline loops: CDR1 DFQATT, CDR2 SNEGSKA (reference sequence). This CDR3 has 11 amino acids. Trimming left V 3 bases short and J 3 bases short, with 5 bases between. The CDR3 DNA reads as TGCAGTGCTAGCGGGGACACTGAAGCTTTCTTT. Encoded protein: CSASGDTEAFF.

DNA of the CDR3: TGTGCCAGCAGAGAACTAGCGGGGCAATTGTTCTTC. Amino acids: CASRELAGQLFF. The rearrangement uses TRBV6-6 and TRBJ2-1; 10 nucleotides agree with TRBD2. Germline trimming cut 6 bases from V and 15 bases from J; bases unmatched to any gene: 8. The CDR3 is 12 amino acids. Germline CDR1 is MNHNY and CDR2 is SVGAGI (reference sequence).

CDR3 sequence: CASIWDRENTEAFF. The DNA of the CDR3 is TGTGCCAGCATCTGGGACAGGGAGAACACTGAAGCTTTCTTT. This chain connects TRBV2 to TRBJ1-1, with TRBD1 identical over 9 bases. The CDR3 is 14 residues long. The germline V gene has CDR1 SNHLY and CDR2 FYNNEI. V lost 7 bases and J lost 1; bases outside the gene matches: 4.

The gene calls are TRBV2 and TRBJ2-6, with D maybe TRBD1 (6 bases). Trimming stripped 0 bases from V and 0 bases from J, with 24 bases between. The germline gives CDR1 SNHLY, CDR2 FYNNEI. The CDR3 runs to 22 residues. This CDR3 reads CASSEALLRSRGEISGANVLTF. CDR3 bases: TGTGCCAGCAGTGAAGCGCTTCTGAGGAGCAGGGGCGAAATCTCTGGGGCCAACGTCCTGACTTTC.

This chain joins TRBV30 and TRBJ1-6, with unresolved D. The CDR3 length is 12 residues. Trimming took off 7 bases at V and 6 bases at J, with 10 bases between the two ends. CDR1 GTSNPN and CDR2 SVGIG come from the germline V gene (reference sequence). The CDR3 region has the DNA TGTGCCTTTAGTTTCCCTAATTCACCCCTCCACTTT. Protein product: CAFSFPNSPLHF.

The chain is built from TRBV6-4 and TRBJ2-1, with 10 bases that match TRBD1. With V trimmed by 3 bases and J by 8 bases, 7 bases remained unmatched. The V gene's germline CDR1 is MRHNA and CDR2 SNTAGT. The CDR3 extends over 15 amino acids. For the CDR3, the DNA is TGTGCCAGCAGTGAGGTGGGGACAGGGGTCGATGAGCAGTTCTTC. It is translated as CASSEVGTGVDEQFF.

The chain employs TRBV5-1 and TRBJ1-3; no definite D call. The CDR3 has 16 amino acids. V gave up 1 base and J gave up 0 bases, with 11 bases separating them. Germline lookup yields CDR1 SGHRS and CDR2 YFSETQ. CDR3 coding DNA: TGCGCCAGCAGCTTGTCGTCCACCGGCTCTGGAAACACCATATATTTT. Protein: CASSLSSTGSGNTIYF.

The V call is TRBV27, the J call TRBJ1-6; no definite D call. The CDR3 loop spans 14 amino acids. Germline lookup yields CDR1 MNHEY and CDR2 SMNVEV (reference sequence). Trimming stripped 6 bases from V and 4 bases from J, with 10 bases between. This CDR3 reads CASRADGYNSPLHF. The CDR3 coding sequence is TGTGCCAGCAGAGCGGACGGGTATAATTCACCCCTCCACTTT.

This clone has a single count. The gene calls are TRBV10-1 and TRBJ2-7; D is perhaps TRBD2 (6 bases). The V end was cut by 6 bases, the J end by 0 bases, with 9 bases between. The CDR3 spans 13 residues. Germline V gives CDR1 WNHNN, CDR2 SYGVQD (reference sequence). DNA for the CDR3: TGCGCCAGCAGGAGGGACTGCTCCTACGAGCAGTACTTC. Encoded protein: CASRRDCSYEQYF.